This is a list of T cell receptor beta chains from one sample in a study of T-cell reconstitution after alpha-beta-depleted transplantation in children. TCRdb used MiXCR to reprocess the PCR reads, holding one entry per CDR3 protein. The sample has about 540,000 distinct CDR3 sequences; approximately 16% are singletons. Material: PBMCs from the stem cell graft donor, obtained from the stem cell graft. These receptor sequences come from a human donor who donated a stem cell graft to a child with acute lymphoblastic leukemia. The CDR3 runs from the conserved cysteine through the conserved F or W. A D gene is named only where the DNA matches it firmly.

v_call cdr3_length d_call cdr3_aa
TRBV5-1 16 TRBD2 CASSFLAGPLTYEQYF
TRBV15 14 . CATGEGRSSGELFF
TRBV27 14 . CASSLSGSDQPQHF
TRBV29-1 13 . CSVAPGLGNTIYF
TRBV20-1 17 TRBD1 CSAREIAGGGSYNEQFF
TRBV19 15 . CASSIGTGAHYEQYF
TRBV5-1 13 . CASSFTVNTEAFF
TRBV7-8 13 TRBD2 CAPGGLAKNIQYF
TRBV15 15 . CATSRLSEALEGYTF
TRBV20-1 16 . CSARVTEDSPNSPLHF
TRBV10-3 13 . CAISGSGADGYTF
TRBV11-2 11 . CASSHGNEQFF
TRBV7-2 15 . CASSLVAIRSNEQFF
TRBV5-1 16 . CASSFTFSRPPAEAFF
TRBV7-9 15 TRBD1 CASSLGTGNGQPQHF
TRBV20-1 16 . CSARDPTGFVNQPQHF
TRBV6-2/TRBV6-3 14 . CASMFERSSYEQYF
TRBV12-3/TRBV12-4 16 TRBD2 CASSLALAATQETQYF
TRBV3-1 16 TRBD1 CASSLGQVSFSYEQYF
TRBV27 13 TRBD1 CASLTHLGGTQYF
TRBV18 19 TRBD1 CASSQLLSGQGSGANVLTF
TRBV5-1 12 . CASSRRFGEQYF
TRBV7-9 13 . CASRVASMDEQFF
TRBV7-8 16 TRBD2 CASSLGGLAYYNEQFF
TRBV20-1 13 . CSAPQGYTGELFF
TRBV3-1 16 . CASSQVGEGPDNEQFF
TRBV10-3 13 . CAISGSQYTEAFF
TRBV5-1 19 . CASSLEGVRAWAGANVLTF
TRBV20-1 12 . CSAPRGANVLTF
TRBV29-1 14 . CSVDGLGGYNEQFF
TRBV11-3 15 . CASSPGPLNTGELFF
TRBV6-5 17 TRBD2 CASSYGGTSGSKNIQYF
TRBV3-1 16 . CASSQFRVTSTDTQYF
TRBV5-1 16 TRBD1 CASSLEQGAMVYEQYF
TRBV12-3/TRBV12-4 15 . CASSLGQGRDTEAFF
TRBV11-2 15 . CASSLWQGWEETQYF
TRBV20-1 16 TRBD2 CSANPGLAFSYNEQFF
TRBV14 13 . CASSRLLVHEQYF
TRBV27 15 . CASSPFKGGDETQYF
TRBV12-3/TRBV12-4 13 . CSSRRTGGDTQYF
TRBV5-6 13 . CASSKLGVYEQYF
TRBV7-9 15 TRBD2 CASTLRLAGGHEQFF
TRBV12-3/TRBV12-4 12 . CASTWGSGELFF
TRBV12-3/TRBV12-4 14 TRBD1 CASTEQGEIGGYTF
TRBV2 11 . CARGIVETQYF
TRBV5-1 14 . CASSLVLGGNEQFF